This T cell receptor (beta chain) stems from a study of Ad26.COV2.S vaccination and SARS-CoV-2 variants. Broader study findings: Analytic work on TCR breadth and depth might have understated the full extent of total T cell responses. Non-spike TCR breadth showed similarity between vaccine and placebo recipients.

The sample's treatment: approximately 18 received Ad26.COV2.S at low or high dose, single or two shots; roughly five received placebo; per-sample allocation not given. The samples were gathered on day 63 after the first injection of vaccine or placebo. This adult donor, from Boston, was 18-55 years old. Note on this clone: Antigen: not known.

Here immunoSEQ multiplex PCR was the method, and the copy in TCRdb shows in-frame clones only, minus some. The sample has 200,000 to 250,000 clones, around nine tenths seen once; the top ten hold around a tenth. Germline V lookup: CDR1 GTSNPN, CDR2 SVGIG (reference sequence). Trimming cost V 1 base and J 3 bases, with 7 bases left between them. The CDR3 consists of 13 residues. The sample here was peripheral blood, taken in a trial of Ad26.COV2.S vaccine versus placebo. The V gene is TRBV30, the J gene TRBJ1-5; no clear D. The sequence was obtained from a person between 18 and 65 years old who received the Ad26.COV2.S COVID-19 vaccine or a placebo. Written as DNA, the CDR3 is TGTGCCTGGAGTGGTGGCATCAATCAGCCCCAGCATTTT. Translating gives CAWSGGINQPQHF.